This TCR beta chain derives from a study of cytomegalovirus exposure and HLA in healthy donors. General study findings and limits: The study recorded around 160 TCR beta chains that were cytomegalovirus-associated.

Both 60 Vbeta primers and 13 Jbeta primers went into the PCR. Some clones are missing from TCRdb's copy, which holds only in-frame ones; the method was immunoSEQ multiplex PCR. The profile shows around 200,000 clones, about 80% of them singletons. V lost 0 bases to trimming and J lost 0 bases, with 4 bases between them. Germline V gene lookup returns CDR1 GTSNPN and CDR2 SVGIG (reference sequence). The CDR3 loop spans 13 amino acids. In its sample, this clone was seen a few times. Its antigen is not known. Source material: PBMCs. The clonotype originates from a man aged 35 to 55 in good health and CMV-seropositive. The V gene is TRBV30, the J gene TRBJ2-3, with no clear D. The CDR3 DNA sequence: TGTGCCTGGAGTGTACGGAGCACAGATACGCAGTATTTT. Translating gives CAWSVRSTDTQYF.